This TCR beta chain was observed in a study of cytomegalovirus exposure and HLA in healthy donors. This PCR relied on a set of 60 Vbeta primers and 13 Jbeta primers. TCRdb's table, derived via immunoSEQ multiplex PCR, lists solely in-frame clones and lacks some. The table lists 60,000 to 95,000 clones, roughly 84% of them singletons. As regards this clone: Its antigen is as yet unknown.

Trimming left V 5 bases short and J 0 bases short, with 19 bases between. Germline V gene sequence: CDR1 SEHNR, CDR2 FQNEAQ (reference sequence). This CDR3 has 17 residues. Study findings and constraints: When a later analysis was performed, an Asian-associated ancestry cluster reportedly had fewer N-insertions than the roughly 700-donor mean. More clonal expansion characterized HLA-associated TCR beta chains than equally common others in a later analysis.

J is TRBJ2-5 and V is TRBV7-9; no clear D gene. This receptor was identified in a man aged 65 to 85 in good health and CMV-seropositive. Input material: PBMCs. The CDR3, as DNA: TGTGCCAGCAGCCCCGGCGGCGCTACCGAGTACCAAGAGACCCAGTACTTC. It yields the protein CASSPGGATEYQETQYF.